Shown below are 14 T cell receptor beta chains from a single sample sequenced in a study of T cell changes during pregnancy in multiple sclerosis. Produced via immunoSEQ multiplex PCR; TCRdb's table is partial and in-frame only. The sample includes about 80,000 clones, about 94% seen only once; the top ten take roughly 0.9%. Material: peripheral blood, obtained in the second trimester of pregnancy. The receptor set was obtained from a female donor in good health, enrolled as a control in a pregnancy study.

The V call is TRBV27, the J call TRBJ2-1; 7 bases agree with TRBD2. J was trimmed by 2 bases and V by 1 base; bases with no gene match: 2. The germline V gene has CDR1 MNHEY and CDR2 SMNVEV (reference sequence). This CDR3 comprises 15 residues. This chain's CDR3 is CASSLYGRTYNEQFF. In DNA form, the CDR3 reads TGTGCCAGCAGTTTATACGGGAGGACCTACAATGAGCAGTTCTTC.

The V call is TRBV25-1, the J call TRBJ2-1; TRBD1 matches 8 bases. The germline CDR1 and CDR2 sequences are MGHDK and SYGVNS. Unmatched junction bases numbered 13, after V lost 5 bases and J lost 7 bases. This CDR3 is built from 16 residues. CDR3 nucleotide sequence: TGTGCCAGCAGTCTTATAACAGGGGGGAGCAGGAATGAGCAGTTCTTC. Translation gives CASSLITGGSRNEQFF.

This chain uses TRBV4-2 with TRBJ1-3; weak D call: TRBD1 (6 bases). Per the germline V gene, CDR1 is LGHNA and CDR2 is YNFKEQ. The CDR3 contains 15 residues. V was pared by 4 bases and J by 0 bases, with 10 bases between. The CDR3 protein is CASSLRTASGNTIYF. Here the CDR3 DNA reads TGTGCCAGCAGCCTCCGGACAGCCTCTGGAAACACCATATATTTT.

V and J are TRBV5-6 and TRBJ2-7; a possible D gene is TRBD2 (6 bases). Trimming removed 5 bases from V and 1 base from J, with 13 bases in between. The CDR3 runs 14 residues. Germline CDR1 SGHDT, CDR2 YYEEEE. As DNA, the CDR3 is TGTGCCAGCAGTCGCGGGACGGTATCCTACGAGCAGTACTTC. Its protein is CASSRGTVSYEQYF.

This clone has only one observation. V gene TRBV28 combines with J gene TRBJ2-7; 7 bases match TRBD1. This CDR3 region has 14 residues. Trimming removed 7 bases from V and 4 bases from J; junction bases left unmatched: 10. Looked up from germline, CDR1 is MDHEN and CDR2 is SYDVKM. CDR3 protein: CASIRTGGIYEQYF. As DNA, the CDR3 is TGTGCCAGCATCAGGACAGGTGGTATTTACGAGCAGTACTTC. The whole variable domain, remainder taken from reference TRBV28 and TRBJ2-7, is DVKVTQSSRYLVKRTGEKVFLECVQDMDHENMFWYRQDPGLGLRLIYFSYDVKMKEKGDIPEGYSVSREKKERFSLILESASTNQTSMYLCASIRTGGIYEQYFGPGTRLTVT.

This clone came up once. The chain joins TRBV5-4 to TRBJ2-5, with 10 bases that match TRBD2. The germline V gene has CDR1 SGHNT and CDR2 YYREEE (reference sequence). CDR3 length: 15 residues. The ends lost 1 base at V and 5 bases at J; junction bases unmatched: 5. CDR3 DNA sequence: TGTGCCAGCAGCTTGCTAGCGGGAGAGGGGGAGACCCAGTACTTC. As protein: CASSLLAGEGETQYF.

CDR3 protein: CASSFSSYQPQHF. CDR3 in DNA: TGTGCCAGCAGTTTTTCTTCCTACCAGCCCCAGCATTTT. V usage is TRBV27 and J usage is TRBJ1-5; D unclear. Germline values: CDR1 MNHEY, CDR2 SMNVEV (reference sequence). V was shortened by 3 bases and J by 7 bases, with 10 bases between the two germline ends. CDR3 length: 13 residues.

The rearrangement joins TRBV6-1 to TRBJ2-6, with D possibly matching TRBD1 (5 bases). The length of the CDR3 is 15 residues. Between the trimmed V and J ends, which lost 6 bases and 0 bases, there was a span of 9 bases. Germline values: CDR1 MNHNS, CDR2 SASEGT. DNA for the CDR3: TGTGCCAGCAGGCTACAGGCCTCTGGGGCCAACGTCCTGACTTTC. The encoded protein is CASRLQASGANVLTF.

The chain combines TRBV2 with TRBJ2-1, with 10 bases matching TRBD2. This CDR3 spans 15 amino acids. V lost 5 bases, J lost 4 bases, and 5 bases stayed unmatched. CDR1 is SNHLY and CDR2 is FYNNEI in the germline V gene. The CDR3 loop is CASSIGTSVYNEQFF. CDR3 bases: TGTGCCAGCAGTATCGGGACTAGCGTTTACAATGAGCAGTTCTTC.

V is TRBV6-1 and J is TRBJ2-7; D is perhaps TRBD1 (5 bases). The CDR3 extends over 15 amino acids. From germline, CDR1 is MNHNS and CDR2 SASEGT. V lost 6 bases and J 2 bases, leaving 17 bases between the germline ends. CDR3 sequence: CASSRAGKGTYEQYF. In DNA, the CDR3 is TGTGCCAGCAGCCGGGCAGGGAAGGGGACCTACGAGCAGTACTTC.

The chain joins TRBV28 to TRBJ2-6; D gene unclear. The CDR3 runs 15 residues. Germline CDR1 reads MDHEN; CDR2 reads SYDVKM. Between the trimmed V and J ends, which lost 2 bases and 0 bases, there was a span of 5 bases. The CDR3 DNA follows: TGTGCCAGCAGTTTAGCGAGCTCTGGGGCCAACGTCCTGACTTTC. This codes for CASSLASSGANVLTF.

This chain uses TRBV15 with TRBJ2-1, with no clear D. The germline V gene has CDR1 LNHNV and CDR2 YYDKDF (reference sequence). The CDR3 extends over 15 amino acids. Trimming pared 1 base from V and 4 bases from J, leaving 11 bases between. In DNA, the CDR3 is TGTGCCACCAGCAGAGGGCGGAGCCTTTACAATGAGCAGTTCTTC. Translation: CATSRGRSLYNEQFF.

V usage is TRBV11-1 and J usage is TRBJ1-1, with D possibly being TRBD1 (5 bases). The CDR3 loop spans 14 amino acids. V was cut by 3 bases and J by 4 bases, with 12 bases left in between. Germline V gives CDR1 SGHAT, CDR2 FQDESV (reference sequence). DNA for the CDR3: TGTGCCAGCAGCTTTACTAAAGGGGCCACTGAAGCTTTCTTT. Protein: CASSFTKGATEAFF. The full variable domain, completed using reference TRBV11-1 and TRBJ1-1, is EAEVAQSPRYKITEKSQAVAFWCDPISGHATLYWYRQILGQGPELLVQFQDESVVDDSQLPKDRFSAERLKGVDSTLKIQPAELGDSAMYLCASSFTKGATEAFFGQGTRLTVV.

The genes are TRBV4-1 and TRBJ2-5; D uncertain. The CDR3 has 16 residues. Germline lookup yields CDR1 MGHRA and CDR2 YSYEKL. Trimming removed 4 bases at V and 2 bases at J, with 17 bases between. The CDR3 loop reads CASSPRTPLLQETQYF. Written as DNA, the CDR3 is TGCGCCAGCAGCCCTAGAACACCCCTACTGCAAGAGACCCAGTACTTC.